One and the same sample provided the 17 T cell receptor beta chains below, sequenced in a study of CD8 T cells in Susac syndrome. Reverse transcription of roughly 0.5 to 1 ug RNA was performed with random hexamers. TCRdb called the immunoSEQ multiplex PCR reads again in MiXCR, with one record for every CDR3 protein. The repertoire holds approximately 75,000 distinct CDR3 sequences, approximately 95% seen once, with 0.2% to 0.3% in the top ten. The sequencing input was CD8+ T cells from PBMCs. Every receptor here comes from a human donor in good health.

This clonotype appeared once. The chain employs TRBV9 and TRBJ1-6; a weak D match, TRBD1 (6 bases). Germline CDR1 reads SGDLS; CDR2 reads YYNGEE. The CDR3 loop spans 17 amino acids. Trimming took off 4 bases at V and 6 bases at J, with 20 bases between the two ends. CDR3 amino acids: CASSSARQAQGNSPLHF. The CDR3 DNA sequence: TGTGCCAGCAGCTCAGCTCGACAGGCCCAGGGTAATTCACCCCTCCACTTT.

The chain employs TRBV20-1 and TRBJ2-2; 8 nucleotides agree with TRBD2. Losses at the gene ends were 0 bases for V and 3 bases for J; bases not matched to a gene: 6. CDR3 size: 16 residues. Looked up from germline, CDR1 is DFQATT and CDR2 is SNEGSKA (reference sequence). The CDR3 DNA reads TGCAGTGCTAGAGATCGGGGGGGATTGGACACCGGGGAGCTGTTTTTT. Translating gives CSARDRGGLDTGELFF.

The chain is built from TRBV21-1 and TRBJ2-3; no check of the table's D call, TRBD1, against the DNA was made. TRBV21-1 is annotated as a pseudogene. The CDR3 has 16 residues. The CDR3 spells CASSEQGFSRTDTQYF. The DNA for the CDR3 is TGTGCCAGCAGCGAACAGGGTTTTTCCCGCACAGATACGCAGTATTTT.

The rearrangement joins TRBV12-3 or TRBV12-4 to TRBJ2-1; D gene unclear. The V end was cut by 4 bases, the J end by 10 bases, with 11 bases between. This CDR3 has 12 residues. CDR3 region: CASSSPDYEQFF. As DNA, the CDR3 is TGTGCCAGCAGTTCCCCGGATTACGAGCAGTTCTTC.

The chain has TRBV5-4 and TRBJ1-2; no firm D call. The CDR3 length is 12 residues. V lost 0 bases and J lost 8, with 8 bases in between. Germline CDR1 is SGHNT and CDR2 is YYREEE (reference sequence). CDR3 in amino acids: CASSLGVSGYTF. The CDR3 region has the DNA TGTGCCAGCAGCTTGGGGGTTTCGGGCTACACCTTC.

The chain uses TRBV3-1 and TRBJ2-7, with 15 positions matching TRBD2. Germline loops: CDR1 LGHDT, CDR2 YNNKEL (reference sequence). V shed 4 bases and J 9 bases; nucleotides not matched to a gene: 7. This CDR3 is 15 amino acids long. The CDR3 reads CASSRGLAGGQVQYF. The CDR3 bases are TGTGCCAGCAGCCGCGGACTAGCGGGGGGGCAAGTGCAGTACTTC.

The chain carries TRBV7-9 and TRBJ1-4, with 11 bases identical to TRBD1. Germline V CDR1 and CDR2: SEHNR, FQNEAQ (reference sequence). V dropped 4 bases and J dropped 4; count of bases not matched to a gene: 8. The CDR3 extends over 17 amino acids. This CDR3 reads CASSWWTGGIRNEKLFF. For the CDR3, the DNA is TGTGCCAGCAGCTGGTGGACAGGGGGCATCCGTAATGAAAAACTGTTTTTT.

The chain has TRBV29-1 and TRBJ2-5, with a possible D match to TRBD2 (6 bases). The germline V gene has CDR1 SQVTM and CDR2 ANQGSEA. This CDR3 has 14 residues. The ends were cut back, 2 bases at V and 2 bases at J, with 12 bases in the middle. DNA for the CDR3: TGCAGCGTTGAACGACTAGGGGCACAAGAGACCCAGTACTTC. As protein: CSVERLGAQETQYF.

The rearrangement links TRBV20-1 to TRBJ1-5; the match to TRBD1 covers 8 bases. Germline values: CDR1 DFQATT, CDR2 SNEGSKA (reference sequence). The V and J ends lost 4 bases and 7 bases, in that order; junction bases with no gene match: 6. The CDR3 runs 13 residues. The CDR3 protein is CSATTGVGQPQHF. CDR3 DNA: TGCAGTGCTACGACAGGGGTGGGACAGCCCCAGCATTTT.

This clonotype was detected once. The chain recombines TRBV30 with TRBJ2-3; D unresolved. CDR1 and CDR2 (germline): GTSNPN, SVGIG (reference sequence). The V gene lost 0 bases and the J gene lost 0 bases, with 10 bases spanning the gap. CDR3 size: 15 residues. CDR3 nucleotide sequence: TGTGCCTGGAGTGTACTGTCCCCTAGCACAGATACGCAGTATTTT. Its protein is CAWSVLSPSTDTQYF.

The chain has TRBV9 and TRBJ1-5; D is unresolved. Trimming took off 5 bases at V and 3 bases at J, with 15 bases between the two ends. The CDR3 covers 15 residues. Per germline, CDR1 SGDLS and CDR2 YYNGEE. The CDR3 DNA reads TGTGCCAGCAGTAGTACCGGGCAGTTCAATCAGCCCCAGCATTTT. It specifies CASSSTGQFNQPQHF.

The chain has TRBV19 and TRBJ2-7; D is possibly TRBD1 (8 bases). The CDR3 runs to 16 residues. V lost 2 bases, J lost 2 bases, and 16 bases lay in between. Germline loops: CDR1 LNHDA, CDR2 SQIVND (reference sequence). Here the CDR3 reads CASSIFHRGGAYEQYF. CDR3 DNA sequence: TGTGCCAGTAGTATATTCCACAGGGGGGGAGCCTACGAGCAGTACTTC. The full variable domain, completed using reference TRBV19 and TRBJ2-7, is DGGITQSPKYLFRKEGQNVTLSCEQNLNHDAMYWYRQDPGQGLRLIYYSQIVNDFQKGDIAEGYSVSREKKESFPLTVTSAQKNPTAFYLCASSIFHRGGAYEQYFGPGTRLTVT.

This clonotype has just one count. This sequence joins TRBV20-1 and TRBJ2-7; D uncertain. In germline, CDR1 is DFQATT, CDR2 SNEGSKA (reference sequence). V lost 0 bases and J lost 3, with 9 bases in between. The CDR3 spans 13 residues. The CDR3, as DNA: TGCAGTGCTAGAGATCGGAACGGCTACGAGCAGTACGTC. This encodes CSARDRNGYEQYV.

J is TRBJ1-2 and V is TRBV7-6; 8 bases fit TRBD1. The V segment lost 4 bases and the J segment 8 bases; nucleotides outside the gene matches: 9. Germline V lookup: CDR1 SGHVS, CDR2 FNYEAQ. The length of the CDR3 is 14 residues. CDR3 coding DNA: TGTGCCAGCAGCTCATTGACAGGGGTGGGCGGCTACACCTTC. Its translation is CASSSLTGVGGYTF.

This chain uses TRBV6-5 with TRBJ2-2, with unresolved D. The CDR3 is made up of 13 amino acids. V shed 0 bases and J shed 5 bases, with 4 bases lying between them. Germline V gives CDR1 MNHEY, CDR2 SVGAGI. The CDR3 spells CASSYSGTGELFF. As DNA, the CDR3 is TGTGCCAGCAGTTACTCCGGGACCGGGGAGCTGTTTTTT.

The V and J genes are TRBV7-6 and TRBJ2-1; no reliable D call. With 1 base removed from V and 4 bases from J, the gap between germline ends came to 11 bases. CDR1 is SGHVS, CDR2 FNYEAQ, per germline. The CDR3 runs 15 residues. CDR3 DNA sequence: TGTGCCAGCAGCTTAGACCCGACTGGATACAATGAGCAGTTCTTC. Amino acids: CASSLDPTGYNEQFF.

The chain has TRBV6-2 or TRBV6-3 and TRBJ2-7; 7 bases agree with TRBD1. The V and J ends lost 6 bases and 3 bases, in that order; junction bases with no gene match: 5. This CDR3 contains 13 residues. The germline gives CDR1 MNHEY, CDR2 SVGEGT. CDR3 in DNA: TGTGCCAGCAGCCAACAGGGGTTCTACGAGCAGTACGTC. Translation: CASSQQGFYEQYV.